A selection of T cell receptor beta chains follows, all from one sample in a study of OX40 agonist ivuxolimab in advanced cancers. Generated by immunoSEQ multiplex PCR, the TCRdb table keeps only in-frame clones and is missing some. Here the sample spans some 61,000 clones, 85% to 90% being singletons. The sequences come from CD4+ or CD8+ T cells sorted from blood, collected in a trial of the OX40 agonist ivuxolimab. These receptors originate from an adult with an advanced solid tumor such as melanoma, head and neck, liver or kidney cancer. The CDR3 runs from the conserved cysteine through the conserved F or W. The order of the fields is CDR3 length, V gene, J gene, CDR3 protein.

15,TRBV7-9,TRBJ1-2,CASSSGNREDYGYTF
14,TRBV25-1,TRBJ2-1,CASNPTSSYNEQFF
13,TRBV18,TRBJ1-5,CASSYTPSQPQHF
18,TRBV5-6,TRBJ2-3,CASSTKGGQIRRTDTQYF
15,TRBV6-5,TRBJ2-7,CASSYRESHHYEQYF
17,TRBV7-2,TRBJ2-3,CASSLGGTSGLRDTQYF
15,TRBV7-6,TRBJ2-2,CASSPGTSRTGELFF
16,TRBV11-1,TRBJ2-1,CASSFPRGLVDNEQFF
15,TRBV19,TRBJ2-1,CASSSAGVSYNEQFF
14,TRBV5-1,TRBJ1-1,CASSSLKGQGEAFF
16,TRBV7-9,TRBJ2-2,CASSPGQGFYTGELFF
15,TRBV5-1,TRBJ2-1,CASSPAGDSYNEQFF
14,TRBV7-3,TRBJ2-5,CASSLKGGFETQYF
12,TRBV28,TRBJ2-5,CASSFWQETQYF
16,TRBV10-2,TRBJ1-1,CASSESIPGGLGEAFF
15,TRBV4-2,TRBJ2-4,CASSQEERPKNIQYF
11,TRBV19,TRBJ1-2,CASSIEYGYTF
13,TRBV19,TRBJ1-3,CASTDGGWNTIYF
16,TRBV2,TRBJ2-1,CASSISPRASGNEQFF
15,TRBV5-1,TRBJ1-3,CASSIGHPSGNTIYF
16,TRBV7-2,TRBJ2-1,CASSLGASASYNEQFF
15,TRBV5-4,TRBJ2-1,CASSLVLAGANEQFF
16,TRBV9,TRBJ2-3,CASSVVPSGRPDTQYF
16,TRBV7-8,TRBJ1-2,CASSLGLLVANYGYTF
14,TRBV7-9,TRBJ2-5,CASLSTQGSETQYF
15,TRBV5-1,TRBJ2-2,CASSWTGLNTGELFF
15,TRBV5-1,TRBJ2-3,CASSRLAVSTDTQYF
15,TRBV13,TRBJ2-7,CASSGSGGRWYEQYF
15,TRBV6-5,TRBJ1-5,CASSSKGASNQPQHF
17,TRBV5-1,TRBJ2-1,CASSFPMDRVRRNEQFF
13,TRBV7-6,TRBJ1-4,CASSLAQGEKLFF
13,TRBV19,TRBJ1-5,CASSDRDGQPQHF
11,TRBV20-1,TRBJ2-1,CSAREGNEQFF
15,TRBV4-1,TRBJ1-2,CASSQVGQRGDGYTF
14,TRBV5-5,TRBJ1-2,CASSLGRVLDGYTF
17,TRBV6-1,TRBJ2-3,CASSESWYRGHRDTQYF